This entry describes one TCR beta chain. Its antigen remains undetermined. Nothing much larger sits one base from this clone, and base qualities are not available. The library relied on the immunoSEQ multiplex PCR assay. For most patients, genomic DNA was isolated using the Qiagen DNeasy Blood and Tissue Kit and was shipped frozen to Adaptive Biotechnologies for TCR sequencing. For most patients, high-throughput TCR-beta CDR3 sequencing of genomic DNA was performed by Adaptive Biotechnologies. Turning to the authors' computational methods: Adaptive's ImmunoSEQ software supplied the TCR sequencing data for 18 patients, while MiXCR and VDJtools were used to process three other patients. CD4 versus CD8 sorting errors were corrected by removing sequences found in both subsets at a frequency ratio below 5:1. CDR3 nucleotide sequences shared between donor and recipient were removed because their origin could not be assigned. At least 2-fold expansion over unstimulated cells and a minimum CFSE-low frequency of 0.002% (template counts) or 0.001% (read counts) were required for clones to be classified as alloreactive. A clone was considered mappable if detected in the sequenced pre-transplant spleen, lymph node, or MLR CFSE-low populations of the donor or recipient. The cumulative frequency of alloreactive clones was calculated as a percentage of all sequences, weighted by copy number. Here the immuneACCESS table is served through TCRdb, limited to in-frame sequences with V and J called. Missing clones are a known gap in these copies; in checked studies unresolved V genes cover under half, and the rest lacks a known reason. The V and J calls and clone size come from that table; D and trimming were worked out from the DNA. This sample gives some 110,000 clones in total; 90% of them show up just once. About 0.18% of the sample comes from the top ten.

The intended sense of this specimen's time point label: cells obtained before transplantation from donor or recipient. CD3+CD4+ and CD3+CD8+ populations were FACS-sorted from unstimulated pre-transplant donor and recipient cells taken from spleen or lymph nodes. These data belong to a study of graft-versus-host responses after intestinal transplantation (dated by TCRdb to about 2021). Describing the broader study: The transplants that recipients got were multivisceral, liver-intestinal, or isolated intestinal. Every recipient was given anti-thymocyte globulin induction, then maintenance tacrolimus and steroids for about three years. Graft-versus-host and host-versus-graft alloreactive T cell clones were tracked in the graft, circulation and bone marrow after intestinal transplantation using bulk TCR-beta CDR3 sequencing. To identify alloreactive clones, pre-transplant mixed lymphocyte reaction products were sequenced and then compared with unstimulated pre-transplant donor and recipient T cells. A cohort of about two dozen intestinal transplant recipients, including one retransplant, was enrolled, and a few patients lacking pretransplant specimens were excluded. A peak of at least 4% donor T cells among recipient peripheral blood mononuclear cells was the definition used for donor T cell macrochimerism. Instead of going to the commercial service, samples from a few later patients were sequenced in-house on an Illumina MiSeq and processed with MiXCR.

What the authors observed across the whole study: Peak levels of circulating GvH clones were associated with declines in HvG clones early after transplant. GvH clones were detected in recipient bone marrow, and some appeared earlier in ileal mucosa or blood, consistent with an intestinal mucosal origin. The conclusions were limited by the relatively low number and heterogeneity of the intestinal transplant patients. In patients with donor T cell macrochimerism, the allografts had high GvH to HvG T cell clonal ratios.

The sequenced sample was unstimulated CD4+ T cells sorted from spleen or lymph node cells, obtained before intestinal transplant. The clonotype originates from a human donor who received an intestinal transplant.

The sequenced DNA is TGTGCCAGCAGCTTTGCAGATCAAAGCAATGAGCAGTTCTTC. This gives the protein CASSFADQSNEQFF. The chain is encoded by TRBV7-3 joined to TRBJ2-1; no confident D gene assignment can be made. From its cysteine to its phenylalanine, the CDR3 spans 14 amino acids. Only the CDR3 region is kept as DNA, spanning 42 bases read in frame from base 1. V gives up 3 bases and J gives up 6 bases, and the segment between their germline ends measures 12 bases. CDR1 SGHTA and CDR2 FQGTGA are derived from the germline V gene. The full variable domain, with segments outside the CDR3 supplied by the reference TRBV7-3 and TRBJ2-1 proteins, appears as GAGVSQTPSNKVTEKGKYVELRCDPISGHTALYWYRQSLGQGPEFLIYFQGTGAADDSGLPNDRFFAVRPEGSVSTLKIQRTERGDSAVYLCASSFADQSNEQFFGPGTRLTVL.